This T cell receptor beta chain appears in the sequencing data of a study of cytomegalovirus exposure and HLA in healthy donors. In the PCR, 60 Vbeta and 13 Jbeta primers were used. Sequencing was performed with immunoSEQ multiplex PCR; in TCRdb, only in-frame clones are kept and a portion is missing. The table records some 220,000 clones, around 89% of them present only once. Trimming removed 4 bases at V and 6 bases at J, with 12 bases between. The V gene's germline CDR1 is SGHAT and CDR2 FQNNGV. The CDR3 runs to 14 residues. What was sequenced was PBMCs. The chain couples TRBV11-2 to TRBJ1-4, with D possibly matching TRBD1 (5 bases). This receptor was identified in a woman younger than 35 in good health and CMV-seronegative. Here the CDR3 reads CASSSGIADEKLFF. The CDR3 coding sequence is TGTGCCAGCAGCTCAGGGATTGCGGATGAAAAACTGTTTTTT. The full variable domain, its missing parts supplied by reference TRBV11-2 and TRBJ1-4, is EAGVAQSPRYKIIEKRQSVAFWCNPISGHATLYWYQQILGQGPKLLIQFQNNGVVDDSQLPKDRFSAERLKGVDSTLKIQPAKLEDSAVYLCASSSGIADEKLFFGSGTQLSVL.